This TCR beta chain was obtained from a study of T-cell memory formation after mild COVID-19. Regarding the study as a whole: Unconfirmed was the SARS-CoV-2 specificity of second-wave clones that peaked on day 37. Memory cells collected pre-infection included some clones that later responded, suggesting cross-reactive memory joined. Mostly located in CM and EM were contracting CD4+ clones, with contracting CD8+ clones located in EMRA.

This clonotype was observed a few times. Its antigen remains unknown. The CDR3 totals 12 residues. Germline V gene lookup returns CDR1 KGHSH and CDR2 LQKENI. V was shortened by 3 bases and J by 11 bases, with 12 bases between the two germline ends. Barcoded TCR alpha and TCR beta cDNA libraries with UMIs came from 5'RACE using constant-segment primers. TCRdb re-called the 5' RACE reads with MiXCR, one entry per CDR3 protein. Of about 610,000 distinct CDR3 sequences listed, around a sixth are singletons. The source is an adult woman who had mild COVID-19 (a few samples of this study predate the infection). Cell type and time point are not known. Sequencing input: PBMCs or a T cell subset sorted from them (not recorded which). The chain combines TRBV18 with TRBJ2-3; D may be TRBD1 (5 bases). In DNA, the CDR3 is TGTGCCAGCTCACCTGACAGTCCCCAGCAGTATTTT. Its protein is CASSPDSPQQYF. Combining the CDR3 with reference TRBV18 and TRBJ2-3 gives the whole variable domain NAGVMQNPRHLVRRRGQEARLRCSPMKGHSHVYWYRQLPEEGLKFMVYLQKENIIDESGMPKERFSAEFPKEGPSILRIQQVVRGDSAAYFCASSPDSPQQYFGPGTRLTVL.